The source of this TCR beta chain is a study of technical replicates of blood from a handful of donors. This clone has more than one count but fewer than ten. Germline V gene data show CDR1 as SNHLY and CDR2 as FYNNEI. J gave up 6 bases and V 6 bases, and 2 bases lay outside the gene matches. There are 13 residues in the CDR3. Libraries were prepared by immunoSEQ multiplex PCR; TCRdb keeps only in-frame clonotypes and omits some of them. This sample has 55,000 to 80,000 clones; roughly 98% occur once, and the top ten carry over 0.15%. Sequenced sample: T cells isolated from PBMCs. The V and J genes are TRBV2 and TRBJ1-5; 10 bases align to TRBD1. The TCR comes from a human donor in good health. The CDR3 here is CASRGQGGQPQHF. The DNA for the CDR3 is TGTGCCAGCAGAGGACAGGGGGGTCAGCCCCAGCATTTT.